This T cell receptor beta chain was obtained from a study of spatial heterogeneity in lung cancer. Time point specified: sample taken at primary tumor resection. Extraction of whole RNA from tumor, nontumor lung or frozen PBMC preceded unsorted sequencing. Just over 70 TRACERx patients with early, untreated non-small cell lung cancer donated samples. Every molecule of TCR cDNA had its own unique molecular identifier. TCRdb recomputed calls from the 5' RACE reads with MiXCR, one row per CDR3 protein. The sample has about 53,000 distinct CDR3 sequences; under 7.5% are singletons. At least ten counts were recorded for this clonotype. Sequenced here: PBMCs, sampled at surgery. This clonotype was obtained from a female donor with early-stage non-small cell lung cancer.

This CDR3 reads CASSFPETGWNEQFF. The CDR3 nucleotides read TGTGCCAGCAGCTTTCCCGAGACAGGGTGGAATGAGCAGTTCTTC. The V call is TRBV7-9, the J call TRBJ2-1; 7 nucleotides agree with TRBD1. Unmatched junction bases numbered 9, after V lost 3 bases and J lost 7 bases. Looked up from germline, CDR1 is SEHNR and CDR2 is FQNEAQ (reference sequence). The CDR3 spans 15 residues.